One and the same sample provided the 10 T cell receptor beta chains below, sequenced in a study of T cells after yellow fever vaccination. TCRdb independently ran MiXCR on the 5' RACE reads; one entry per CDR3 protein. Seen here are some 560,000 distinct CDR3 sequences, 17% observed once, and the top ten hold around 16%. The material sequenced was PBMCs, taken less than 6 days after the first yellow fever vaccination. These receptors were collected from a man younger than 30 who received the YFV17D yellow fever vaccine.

The CDR3 bases are TGTGCCAGCAGTTTATTCAGCCGAGTCTATGGCTACACCTTC. The encoded protein is CASSLFSRVYGYTF. This chain joins TRBV12-3 or TRBV12-4 and TRBJ1-2; D remains ambiguous. The V end lost 2 bases, the J end lost 4 bases, and 11 bases lay between the germline ends. CDR3 length equals 14 residues.

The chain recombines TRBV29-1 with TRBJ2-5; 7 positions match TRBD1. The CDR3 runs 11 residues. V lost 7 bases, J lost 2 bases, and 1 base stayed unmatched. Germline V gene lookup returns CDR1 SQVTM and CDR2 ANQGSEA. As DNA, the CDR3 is TGCAGCGCGGGACAGCAAGAGACCCAGTACTTC. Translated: CSAGQQETQYF. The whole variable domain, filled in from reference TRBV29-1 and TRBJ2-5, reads SAVISQKPSRDICQRGTSLTIQCQVDSQVTMMFWYRQQPGQSLTLIATANQGSEATYESGFVIDKFPISRPNLTFSTLTVSNMSPEDSSIYLCSAGQQETQYFGPGTRLLVL.

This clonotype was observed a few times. This CDR3 reads CASSLEAQPQHF. CDR3 DNA: TGTGCCAGCAGTTTAGAAGCTCAGCCCCAGCATTTT. This chain links TRBV12-3 or TRBV12-4 with TRBJ1-5; D not resolved. Trimming pared 1 base from V and 6 bases from J, leaving 4 bases between. This CDR3 is built from 12 residues.

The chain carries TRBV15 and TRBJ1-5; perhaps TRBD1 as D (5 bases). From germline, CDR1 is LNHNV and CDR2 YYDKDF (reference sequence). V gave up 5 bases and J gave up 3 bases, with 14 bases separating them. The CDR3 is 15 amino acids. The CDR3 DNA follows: TGTGCCACCAGCGGGGGGGGAACAACCAATCAGCCCCAGCATTTT. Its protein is CATSGGGTTNQPQHF.

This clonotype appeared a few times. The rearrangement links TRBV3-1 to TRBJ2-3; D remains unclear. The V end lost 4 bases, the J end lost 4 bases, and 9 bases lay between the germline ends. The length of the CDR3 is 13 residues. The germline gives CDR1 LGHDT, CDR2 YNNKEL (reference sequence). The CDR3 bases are TGTGCCAGCAGCCCATTTGGGTCAGATACGCAGTATTTT. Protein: CASSPFGSDTQYF.

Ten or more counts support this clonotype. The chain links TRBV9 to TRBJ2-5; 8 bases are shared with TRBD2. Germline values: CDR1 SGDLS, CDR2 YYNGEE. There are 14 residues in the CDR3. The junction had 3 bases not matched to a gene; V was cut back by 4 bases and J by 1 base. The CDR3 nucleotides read TGTGCCAGCAGCCCAGCGGGGGTCCAAGAGACCCAGTACTTC. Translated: CASSPAGVQETQYF.

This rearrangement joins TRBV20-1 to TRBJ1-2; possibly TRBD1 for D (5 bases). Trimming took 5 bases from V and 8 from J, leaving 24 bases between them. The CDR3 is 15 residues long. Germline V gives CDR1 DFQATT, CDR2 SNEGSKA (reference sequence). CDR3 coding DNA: TGCAGTGCTTCTAACGGAGGGGAAAGGACTCAAGGCTACACCTTC. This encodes CSASNGGERTQGYTF.

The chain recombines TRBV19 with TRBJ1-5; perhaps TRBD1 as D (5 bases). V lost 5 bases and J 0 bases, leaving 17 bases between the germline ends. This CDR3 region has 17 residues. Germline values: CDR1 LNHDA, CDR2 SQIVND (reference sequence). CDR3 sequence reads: CASSYGGRTYSNQPQHF. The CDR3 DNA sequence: TGTGCCAGTAGTTACGGGGGTCGGACCTATAGCAATCAGCCCCAGCATTTT.

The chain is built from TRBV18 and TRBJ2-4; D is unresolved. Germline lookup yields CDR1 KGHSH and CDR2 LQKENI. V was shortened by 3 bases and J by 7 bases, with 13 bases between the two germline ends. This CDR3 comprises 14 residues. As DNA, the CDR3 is TGTGCCAGCTCACCCACCGGCGTAGAGAACATTCAGTACTTC. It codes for CASSPTGVENIQYF.

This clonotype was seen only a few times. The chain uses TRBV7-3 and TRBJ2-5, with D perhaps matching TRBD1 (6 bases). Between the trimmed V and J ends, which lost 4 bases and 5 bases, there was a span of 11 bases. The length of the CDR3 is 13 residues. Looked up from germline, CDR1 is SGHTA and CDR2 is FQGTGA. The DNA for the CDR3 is TGTGCCAGCAGCTCATATACAGGGGAGACCCAGTACTTC. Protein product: CASSSYTGETQYF.